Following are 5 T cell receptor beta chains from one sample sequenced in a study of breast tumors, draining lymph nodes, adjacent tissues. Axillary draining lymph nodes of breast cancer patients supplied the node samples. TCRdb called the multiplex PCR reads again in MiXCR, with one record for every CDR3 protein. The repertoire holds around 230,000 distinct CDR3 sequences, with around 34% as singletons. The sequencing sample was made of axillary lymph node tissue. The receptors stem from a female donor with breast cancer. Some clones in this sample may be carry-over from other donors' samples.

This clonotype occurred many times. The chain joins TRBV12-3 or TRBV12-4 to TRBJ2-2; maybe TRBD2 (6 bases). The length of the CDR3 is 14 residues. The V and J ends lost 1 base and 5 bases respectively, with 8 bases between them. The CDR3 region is CASSLDGGTGELFF. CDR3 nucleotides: TGTGCCAGCAGTTTAGACGGAGGGACCGGGGAGCTGTTTTTT.

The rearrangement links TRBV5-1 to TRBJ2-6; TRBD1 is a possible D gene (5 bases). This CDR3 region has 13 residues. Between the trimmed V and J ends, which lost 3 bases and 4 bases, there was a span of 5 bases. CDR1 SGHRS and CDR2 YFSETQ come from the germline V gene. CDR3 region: CASSWTGANVLTF. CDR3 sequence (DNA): TGCGCCAGCAGCTGGACAGGGGCCAACGTCCTGACTTTC.

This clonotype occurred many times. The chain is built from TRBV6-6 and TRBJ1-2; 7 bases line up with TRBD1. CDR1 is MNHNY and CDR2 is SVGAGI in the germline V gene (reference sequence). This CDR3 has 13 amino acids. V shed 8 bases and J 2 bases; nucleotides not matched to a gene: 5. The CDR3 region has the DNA TGTGCCAGCGTCGACAGGGCAAACTATGGCTACACCTTC. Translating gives CASVDRANYGYTF.

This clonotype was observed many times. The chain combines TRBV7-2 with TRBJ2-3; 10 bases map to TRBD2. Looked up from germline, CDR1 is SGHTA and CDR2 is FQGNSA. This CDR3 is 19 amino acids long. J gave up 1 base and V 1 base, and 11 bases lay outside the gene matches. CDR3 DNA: TGTGCCAGCAGCTTAGGTCGACTAGCGGGCCGTCCCGGCACAGATACGCAGTATTTT. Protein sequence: CASSLGRLAGRPGTDTQYF.

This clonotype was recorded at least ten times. The CDR3 sequence is CASSPRTENSPLHF. The CDR3, as DNA: TGTGCCAGCAGTCCCCGGACGGAGAATTCACCCCTCCACTTT. This chain links TRBV6-1 with TRBJ1-6, with unresolved D. CDR1 and CDR2 (germline): MNHNS, SASEGT. This CDR3 spans 14 amino acids. V gave up 5 bases and J gave up 7 bases, with 12 bases separating them.